These 12 T cell receptor beta chains share one sample of origin, sequenced in a study of blood T cell repertoires in COVID-19. TCRdb's copy holds only in-frame clones and misses some; the assay was immunoSEQ multiplex PCR. The sample includes roughly 190,000 clones, 81% of them seen just once. Sequences were obtained from peripheral blood. Receptor source: a middle-aged woman with COVID-19, enrolled during active disease.

The rearrangement links TRBV9 to TRBJ2-1, with 13 nucleotides matching TRBD2. V gave up 3 bases and J gave up 6 bases; unmatched junction bases: 6. Germline lookup yields CDR1 SGDLS and CDR2 YYNGEE. This CDR3 has 16 amino acids. CDR3 in amino acids: CASSESGLAGVNEQFF. The CDR3 DNA sequence: TGTGCCAGCAGCGAGTCAGGACTAGCGGGAGTCAATGAGCAGTTCTTC.

The V call is TRBV29-1, the J call TRBJ1-4; the D gene is possibly TRBD1 (6 bases). From germline, CDR1 is SQVTM and CDR2 ANQGSEA. The length of the CDR3 is 13 residues. Deletions cut 7 bases from V and 2 bases from J, with 11 bases between. The chain's CDR3 is CSAETGTNEKLFF. The DNA of the CDR3 is TGCAGCGCCGAAACAGGGACTAATGAAAAACTGTTTTTT.

V and J are TRBV7-6 and TRBJ1-2; 10 bases are shared with TRBD1. V lost 2 bases and J lost 6; bases outside the gene matches: 6. Germline assignment: CDR1 SGHVS and CDR2 FNYEAQ. This CDR3 contains 15 residues. The CDR3 reads CASSLTGDRGDGYTF. CDR3 DNA sequence: TGTGCCAGCAGCTTAACGGGGGACAGGGGAGATGGCTACACCTTC.

This clone showed up just a few times. The CDR3 is CASSEGTSGSYEQYF. CDR3 DNA: TGTGCCAGCAGTGAAGGGACTAGCGGGAGTTACGAGCAGTACTTC. The chain couples TRBV6-1 to TRBJ2-7; TRBD2 agrees at 13 bases. Germline values: CDR1 MNHNS, CDR2 SASEGT. V lost 1 base, J lost 4 bases, and 1 base stayed unmatched. The CDR3 sequence is 15 residues long.

The chain employs TRBV30 and TRBJ2-7, with D perhaps matching TRBD1 (8 bases). Trimming left V 6 bases short and J 12 bases short, with 21 bases between. This CDR3 has 12 amino acids. Germline lookup yields CDR1 GTSNPN and CDR2 SVGIG (reference sequence). In DNA form, the CDR3 reads TGTGCCTGTCGACAGGGGAGGGTTTTTTGGTACGTC. Protein sequence: CACRQGRVFWYV.

The rearrangement joins TRBV3-1 (or the pseudogene TRBV3-2) to TRBJ2-5; TRBD2 might be the D (5 bases). CDR3 length equals 14 residues. Trimming pared 1 base from V and 7 bases from J, leaving 13 bases between. Germline V gene lookup returns CDR1 LGHDT and CDR2 YNNKEL (reference sequence). The CDR3, as DNA: TGTGCCAGCAGCCAAGGGTCGGGGTGGGGGACCCAGTACTTC. It yields the protein CASSQGSGWGTQYF.

V is TRBV6-5 and J is TRBJ2-7; 8 nucleotides agree with TRBD2. V lost 6 bases to trimming and J lost 0 bases; unmatched junction nucleotides: 4. Germline values: CDR1 MNHEY, CDR2 SVGAGI. The CDR3 runs to 14 residues. The CDR3 loop reads CASRIAGSSYEQYV. For the CDR3, the DNA is TGTGCCAGCAGAATAGCGGGGAGCTCCTACGAGCAGTACGTC.

The chain recombines TRBV10-3 with TRBJ2-1, with D possibly matching TRBD1 (6 bases). The germline CDR1 and CDR2 sequences are ENHRY and SYGVKD. The V end lost 3 bases, the J end lost 7 bases, and 13 bases lay between the germline ends. This CDR3 has 14 amino acids. CDR3 in amino acids: CAISEIARGNEQFF. CDR3 DNA sequence: TGTGCCATCAGTGAAATAGCCAGGGGAAATGAGCAGTTCTTC.

The chain joins TRBV2 to TRBJ2-7, with D perhaps TRBD1 (5 bases). The CDR3 covers 12 residues. V was shortened by 4 bases and J by 3 bases, with 7 bases between the two germline ends. The V gene's germline CDR1 is SNHLY and CDR2 FYNNEI. The CDR3 here is CASSVQGYEQYF. In nucleotides, the CDR3 is TGTGCCAGCAGTGTCCAGGGCTACGAGCAGTACTTC.

The V and J genes are TRBV6-5 and TRBJ1-2, with 7 bases lining up with TRBD1. This CDR3 is built from 14 residues. With V trimmed by 7 bases and J by 4 bases, 9 bases remained unmatched. CDR1 is MNHEY and CDR2 is SVGAGI in the germline V gene. The DNA of the CDR3 is TGTGCCAGCATCACCCCCGGGACAGTCTATGGCTACACCTTC. Residues: CASITPGTVYGYTF.

This chain links TRBV7-8 with TRBJ1-1; 10 nucleotides match TRBD1. The germline CDR1 and CDR2 sequences are SGHVS and FQNEAQ. With V trimmed by 5 bases and J by 6 bases, 9 bases remained unmatched. CDR3 length: 15 amino acids. CDR3 sequence reads: CASSPLPDRGPEAFF. DNA of the CDR3: TGTGCCAGCAGCCCACTCCCCGACAGGGGGCCTGAAGCTTTCTTT. Full variable domain (rest looked up from reference TRBV7-8 and TRBJ1-1): GAGVSQSPRYKVAKRGQDVALRCDPISGHVSLFWYQQALGQGPEFLTYFQNEAQLDKSGLPSDRFFAERPEGSVSTLKIQRTQQEDSAVYLCASSPLPDRGPEAFFGQGTRLTVV.

The chain recombines TRBV2 with TRBJ1-3; tentative D call: TRBD1 (6 bases). The V gene's germline CDR1 is SNHLY and CDR2 FYNNEI. This CDR3 spans 16 amino acids. Trimming cost V 5 bases and J 2 bases, with 16 bases left between them. CDR3 residues: CASSPQGPTPGNTIYF. The CDR3 DNA reads as TGTGCCAGCAGTCCCCAGGGGCCCACTCCTGGAAACACCATATATTTT.